The rows below give T cell receptor beta chains drawn from one sample of a study of beta chain features in type 1 diabetes. Clones were sequenced by immunoSEQ multiplex PCR, and TCRdb holds only the in-frame ones, with some missing. The sample yields under 400,000 clones, roughly 15% seen once. Source material: central memory CD4+ T cells from blood. All receptors derive from a young man in good health. The CDR3 runs from the conserved cysteine through the conserved F or W. Fields, in order: clone size, J gene, CDR3 length, V gene, D gene, CDR3 protein, CDR3 DNA. D genes are given only for firm matches. Expanded clones get a size class; other rows say once, few or many, or leave the size out.

clone_size: many
j_call: TRBJ1-6
cdr3_length: 14
v_call: TRBV7-2
d_call: -
cdr3_aa: CASSQGPYNSPLHF
cdr3_nt: TGTGCCAGCAGCCAGGGGCCCTATAATTCACCCCTCCACTTT

clone_size: -
j_call: TRBJ1-5
cdr3_length: 14
v_call: TRBV7-9
d_call: -
cdr3_aa: CASSLGRGNQPQHF
cdr3_nt: TGTGCCAGCAGCTTAGGTAGGGGCAATCAGCCCCAGCATTTT

clone_size: -
j_call: TRBJ1-3
cdr3_length: 15
v_call: TRBV25-1
d_call: -
cdr3_aa: CASIPKTESGNTIYF
cdr3_nt: TGTGCCAGCATCCCAAAGACAGAATCTGGAAACACCATATATTTT

clone_size: -
j_call: TRBJ2-7
cdr3_length: 14
v_call: TRBV6-6
d_call: TRBD1
cdr3_aa: CASRQTTGGGEQYF
cdr3_nt: TGTGCCAGCAGACAAACGACAGGGGGCGGCGAGCAGTACTTC

clone_size: few
j_call: TRBJ1-2
cdr3_length: 13
v_call: TRBV19
d_call: TRBD1
cdr3_aa: CASNPGTVYGYTF
cdr3_nt: TGTGCCTCAAACCCAGGGACAGTTTATGGCTACACCTTC

clone_size: few
j_call: TRBJ1-2
cdr3_length: 13
v_call: TRBV19
d_call: -
cdr3_aa: CASSIDRSYGYTF
cdr3_nt: TGTGCCAGTAGTATTGACAGATCATATGGCTACACCTTC

clone_size: few
j_call: TRBJ1-4
cdr3_length: 15
v_call: TRBV27
d_call: -
cdr3_aa: CASRRAFAVNEKLFF
cdr3_nt: TGTGCCAGCAGAAGAGCGTTCGCCGTAAATGAAAAACTGTTTTTT

clone_size: -
j_call: TRBJ2-1
cdr3_length: 11
v_call: TRBV28
d_call: -
cdr3_aa: CASSPGREQFF
cdr3_nt: TGTGCCAGCAGTCCGGGACGAGAGCAGTTCTTC

clone_size: -
j_call: TRBJ2-3
cdr3_length: 15
v_call: TRBV11-3
d_call: -
cdr3_aa: CASSLDRGITDTQYF
cdr3_nt: TGTGCCAGCAGCTTAGACAGAGGGATCACAGATACGCAGTATTTT

clone_size: few
j_call: TRBJ2-3
cdr3_length: 15
v_call: TRBV11-3
d_call: -
cdr3_aa: CASSLVLGGTDTQYF
cdr3_nt: TGTGCCAGCAGCTTAGTGCTGGGGGGAACAGATACGCAGTATTTT

clone_size: -
j_call: TRBJ1-5
cdr3_length: 15
v_call: TRBV5-1
d_call: TRBD1
cdr3_aa: CASSRSGGSNQPQHF
cdr3_nt: TGCGCCAGCAGCCGATCAGGGGGCTCCAATCAGCCCCAGCATTTT

clone_size: -
j_call: TRBJ2-5
cdr3_length: 16
v_call: TRBV4-3
d_call: TRBD1
cdr3_aa: CASSEGTGGGEGTQYF
cdr3_nt: TGCGCCAGCAGCGAAGGGACAGGGGGCGGAGAGGGGACCCAGTACTTC

clone_size: few
j_call: TRBJ1-2
cdr3_length: 13
v_call: TRBV11-2
d_call: -
cdr3_aa: CASTPQGAYGYTF
cdr3_nt: TGTGCCAGCACCCCCCAAGGGGCCTATGGCTACACCTTC

clone_size: -
j_call: TRBJ2-5
cdr3_length: 13
v_call: TRBV19
d_call: -
cdr3_aa: CASSIGRVGTQYF
cdr3_nt: TGTGCCAGTAGTATAGGGCGAGTTGGGACCCAGTACTTC

clone_size: many
j_call: TRBJ2-7
cdr3_length: 14
v_call: TRBV6-6
d_call: -
cdr3_aa: CASTPRVDAYEQYF
cdr3_nt: TGTGCCAGCACCCCGCGGGTAGACGCCTACGAGCAGTACTTC

clone_size: few
j_call: TRBJ2-5
cdr3_length: 15
v_call: TRBV27
d_call: TRBD1
cdr3_aa: CASSWGQTRQETQYF
cdr3_nt: TGTGCCAGCAGTTGGGGACAGACGAGACAAGAGACCCAGTACTTC

clone_size: few
j_call: TRBJ1-1
cdr3_length: 14
v_call: TRBV6-5
d_call: TRBD1
cdr3_aa: CASSSSQGGTEAFF
cdr3_nt: TGTGCCAGCAGTAGTTCCCAGGGGGGCACTGAAGCTTTCTTT

clone_size: -
j_call: TRBJ2-1
cdr3_length: 16
v_call: TRBV5-4
d_call: -
cdr3_aa: CASSPGVSRGNNEQFF
cdr3_nt: TGTGCCAGCAGCCCTGGGGTCAGCCGGGGGAACAATGAGCAGTTCTTC

clone_size: few
j_call: TRBJ1-5
cdr3_length: 14
v_call: TRBV27
d_call: -
cdr3_aa: CASSAQGANQPQHF
cdr3_nt: TGTGCCAGCAGTGCCCAGGGAGCAAATCAGCCCCAGCATTTT

clone_size: -
j_call: TRBJ2-2
cdr3_length: 15
v_call: TRBV7-2
d_call: -
cdr3_aa: CASSFGGRRTGELFF
cdr3_nt: TGTGCCAGCAGCTTCGGAGGGAGACGGACCGGGGAGCTGTTTTTT

clone_size: -
j_call: TRBJ2-2
cdr3_length: 16
v_call: TRBV7-3
d_call: TRBD2
cdr3_aa: CASSLLSGSWTGELFF
cdr3_nt: TGTGCCAGCAGCTTACTAAGCGGGAGTTGGACCGGGGAGCTGTTTTTT

clone_size: few
j_call: TRBJ1-1
cdr3_length: 13
v_call: TRBV29-1
d_call: -
cdr3_aa: CSARGGVDAEAFF
cdr3_nt: TGCAGCGCCCGGGGGGGGGTTGACGCTGAAGCTTTCTTT

clone_size: -
j_call: TRBJ2-5
cdr3_length: 13
v_call: TRBV2
d_call: -
cdr3_aa: CASRPRIGETQYF
cdr3_nt: TGTGCCAGCCGACCCCGAATCGGGGAGACCCAGTACTTC

clone_size: few
j_call: TRBJ1-6
cdr3_length: 13
v_call: TRBV7-2
d_call: TRBD1
cdr3_aa: CASSLLGTGPLHF
cdr3_nt: TGTGCCAGCAGCTTGTTGGGGACAGGCCCCCTCCACTTT

clone_size: many
j_call: TRBJ2-2
cdr3_length: 16
v_call: TRBV12-5
d_call: TRBD1
cdr3_aa: CASGLRGTANTGELFF
cdr3_nt: TGTGCTAGTGGTTTGAGGGGGACAGCTAACACCGGGGAGCTGTTTTTT

clone_size: -
j_call: TRBJ1-3
cdr3_length: 15
v_call: TRBV2
d_call: -
cdr3_aa: CASSLRQGSAVTIYF
cdr3_nt: TGTGCCAGCAGCCTTCGTCAGGGGTCGGCCGTCACCATATATTTT

clone_size: -
j_call: TRBJ2-6
cdr3_length: 15
v_call: TRBV7-2
d_call: -
cdr3_aa: CASSLDGSGANVLTF
cdr3_nt: TGTGCCAGCAGCCTGGACGGCTCGGGGGCCAACGTCCTGACTTTC

clone_size: few
j_call: TRBJ2-3
cdr3_length: 12
v_call: TRBV9
d_call: -
cdr3_aa: CASSPFTDTQYF
cdr3_nt: TGTGCCAGCAGCCCATTCACAGATACGCAGTATTTT

clone_size: -
j_call: TRBJ2-7
cdr3_length: 19
v_call: TRBV4-3
d_call: -
cdr3_aa: CASSQDRDSQPGVLYEQYF
cdr3_nt: TGCGCCAGCAGCCAAGATCGTGACTCCCAACCCGGGGTTCTCTACGAGCAGTACTTC

clone_size: -
j_call: TRBJ1-4
cdr3_length: 14
v_call: TRBV2
d_call: -
cdr3_aa: CASRTTGGWEKLFF
cdr3_nt: TGTGCCAGCAGGACGACGGGGGGCTGGGAAAAACTGTTTTTT

clone_size: -
j_call: TRBJ2-3
cdr3_length: 16
v_call: TRBV27
d_call: -
cdr3_aa: CASKINSGISTDTQYF
cdr3_nt: TGTGCCAGCAAAATCAATTCGGGGATTAGCACAGATACGCAGTATTTT

clone_size: -
j_call: TRBJ2-1
cdr3_length: 16
v_call: TRBV7-2
d_call: TRBD1
cdr3_aa: CASRKGQSSSYNEQFF
cdr3_nt: TGTGCCAGCAGAAAGGGACAGTCGAGCTCCTACAATGAGCAGTTCTTC

clone_size: -
j_call: TRBJ1-5
cdr3_length: 14
v_call: TRBV29-1
d_call: TRBD1
cdr3_aa: CSARTGNRNQPQHF
cdr3_nt: TGCAGCGCTAGGACAGGTAATCGCAATCAGCCCCAGCATTTT

clone_size: few
j_call: TRBJ2-3
cdr3_length: 12
v_call: TRBV29-1
d_call: -
cdr3_aa: CSVEYRVDTQYF
cdr3_nt: TGCAGCGTTGAGTACAGGGTAGATACGCAGTATTTT

clone_size: -
j_call: TRBJ1-2
cdr3_length: 13
v_call: TRBV7-2
d_call: -
cdr3_aa: CASSLLGSYGYTF
cdr3_nt: TGTGCCAGCAGCTTGCTGGGGTCCTATGGCTACACCTTC

clone_size: few
j_call: TRBJ1-5
cdr3_length: 16
v_call: TRBV6-6
d_call: -
cdr3_aa: CASSRPPRVSNQPQHF
cdr3_nt: TGTGCCAGCAGCCGCCCCCCCCGGGTTAGCAATCAGCCCCAGCATTTT

clone_size: -
j_call: TRBJ2-6
cdr3_length: 11
v_call: TRBV30
d_call: -
cdr3_aa: CAIDSPRVLTF
cdr3_nt: TGTGCCATTGACAGCCCTCGCGTCCTGACTTTC

clone_size: few
j_call: TRBJ2-2
cdr3_length: 14
v_call: TRBV14
d_call: -
cdr3_aa: CASSQVDRTGELFF
cdr3_nt: TGTGCCAGCAGCCAAGTCGACCGCACCGGGGAGCTGTTTTTT

clone_size: few
j_call: TRBJ1-4
cdr3_length: 15
v_call: TRBV19
d_call: -
cdr3_aa: CASSIGGHGSEKLFF
cdr3_nt: TGTGCCAGTAGTATAGGAGGACACGGAAGTGAAAAACTGTTTTTT

clone_size: few
j_call: TRBJ2-7
cdr3_length: 13
v_call: TRBV6-1
d_call: -
cdr3_aa: CASSETGSYEQYF
cdr3_nt: TGTGCCAGCAGTGAAACTGGGTCCTACGAGCAGTACTTC

clone_size: many
j_call: TRBJ2-4
cdr3_length: 11
v_call: TRBV7-9
d_call: -
cdr3_aa: CASSPENIQYF
cdr3_nt: TGTGCCAGCAGCCCTGAAAACATTCAGTACTTC

clone_size: many
j_call: TRBJ2-1
cdr3_length: 14
v_call: TRBV21-1
d_call: -
cdr3_aa: CVRETTGGYNEQFF
cdr3_nt: TGTGTCAGGGAAACGACAGGGGGCTACAATGAGCAGTTCTTC

clone_size: -
j_call: TRBJ2-7
cdr3_length: 11
v_call: TRBV20-1
d_call: TRBD2
cdr3_aa: CSARTSGGPGF
cdr3_nt: TGCAGTGCTAGGACTAGCGGGGGGCCGGGCTTC

clone_size: few
j_call: TRBJ2-3
cdr3_length: 14
v_call: TRBV5-1
d_call: TRBD2
cdr3_aa: CASSFRDYTDTQYF
cdr3_nt: TGCGCCAGCAGCTTCCGGGACTACACAGATACGCAGTATTTT

clone_size: -
j_call: TRBJ2-5
cdr3_length: 13
v_call: TRBV7-8
d_call: TRBD2
cdr3_aa: CASSFGLEETQYF
cdr3_nt: TGTGCCAGCAGCTTTGGACTAGAAGAGACCCAGTACTTC

clone_size: -
j_call: TRBJ2-2
cdr3_length: 15
v_call: TRBV18
d_call: -
cdr3_aa: CASSRSEGGTGELFF
cdr3_nt: TGTGCCAGCTCACGGTCGGAGGGCGGCACCGGGGAGCTGTTTTTT

clone_size: many
j_call: TRBJ1-6
cdr3_length: 19
v_call: TRBV7-2
d_call: -
cdr3_aa: CASSLAIRVFSSYNSPLHF
cdr3_nt: TGTGCCAGCAGCTTAGCTATTCGGGTGTTCAGCTCCTATAATTCACCCCTCCACTTT

clone_size: -
j_call: TRBJ1-1
cdr3_length: 13
v_call: TRBV7-3
d_call: -
cdr3_aa: CASSLTVNTEAFF
cdr3_nt: TGTGCCAGCAGCTTAACTGTTAACACTGAAGCTTTCTTT

clone_size: -
j_call: TRBJ2-7
cdr3_length: 14
v_call: TRBV9
d_call: -
cdr3_aa: CASSVAGNTYEQYF
cdr3_nt: TGTGCCAGCAGCGTAGCCGGAAACACCTACGAGCAGTACTTC

clone_size: -
j_call: TRBJ2-2
cdr3_length: 14
v_call: TRBV7-2
d_call: -
cdr3_aa: CASAGMGPTGELFF
cdr3_nt: TGTGCCAGCGCCGGGATGGGACCCACCGGGGAGCTGTTTTTT

clone_size: few
j_call: TRBJ2-1
cdr3_length: 11
v_call: TRBV7-8
d_call: -
cdr3_aa: CASSRQNEQFF
cdr3_nt: TGTGCCAGCAGCCGACAGAATGAGCAGTTCTTC

clone_size: -
j_call: TRBJ2-1
cdr3_length: 17
v_call: TRBV5-4
d_call: TRBD2
cdr3_aa: CATSGTSGARTYNEQFF
cdr3_nt: TGTGCCACCTCCGGGACTAGCGGGGCAAGGACATACAATGAGCAGTTCTTC

clone_size: -
j_call: TRBJ1-2
cdr3_length: 14
v_call: TRBV5-4
d_call: TRBD1
cdr3_aa: CASALGQSNYGYTF
cdr3_nt: TGTGCCAGCGCCCTGGGACAGTCAAACTATGGCTACACCTTC

clone_size: once
j_call: TRBJ1-2
cdr3_length: 14
v_call: TRBV7-8
d_call: -
cdr3_aa: CASSPTAGRVGYTF
cdr3_nt: TGTGCCAGCAGCCCAACCGCAGGGAGGGTAGGCTACACCTTC

clone_size: many
j_call: TRBJ2-5
cdr3_length: 12
v_call: TRBV10-3
d_call: -
cdr3_aa: CAISEREETQYF
cdr3_nt: TGTGCCATCAGTGAGAGGGAAGAGACCCAGTACTTC

clone_size: few
j_call: TRBJ2-1
cdr3_length: 14
v_call: TRBV5-4
d_call: TRBD2
cdr3_aa: CASSTGGSYNEQFF
cdr3_nt: TGTGCCAGCAGCACGGGGGGTTCCTACAATGAGCAGTTCTTC

clone_size: -
j_call: TRBJ1-4
cdr3_length: 13
v_call: TRBV30
d_call: -
cdr3_aa: CAWSVDRGGKLFF
cdr3_nt: TGTGCCTGGAGCGTGGATAGGGGTGGAAAACTGTTTTTT

clone_size: few
j_call: TRBJ1-2
cdr3_length: 14
v_call: TRBV18
d_call: -
cdr3_aa: CASSPGPRSSGYTF
cdr3_nt: TGTGCCAGCTCGCCGGGACCCCGGTCGAGTGGCTACACCTTC

clone_size: many
j_call: TRBJ1-2
cdr3_length: 18
v_call: TRBV19
d_call: -
cdr3_aa: CASSRTGISSLLIVGYTF
cdr3_nt: TGTGCCAGTAGTAGAACAGGGATAAGCTCGCTTCTTATCGTAGGCTACACCTTC

clone_size: -
j_call: TRBJ2-3
cdr3_length: 12
v_call: TRBV7-9
d_call: -
cdr3_aa: CASSSVADTQYF
cdr3_nt: TGTGCCAGCAGCTCAGTGGCAGATACGCAGTATTTT